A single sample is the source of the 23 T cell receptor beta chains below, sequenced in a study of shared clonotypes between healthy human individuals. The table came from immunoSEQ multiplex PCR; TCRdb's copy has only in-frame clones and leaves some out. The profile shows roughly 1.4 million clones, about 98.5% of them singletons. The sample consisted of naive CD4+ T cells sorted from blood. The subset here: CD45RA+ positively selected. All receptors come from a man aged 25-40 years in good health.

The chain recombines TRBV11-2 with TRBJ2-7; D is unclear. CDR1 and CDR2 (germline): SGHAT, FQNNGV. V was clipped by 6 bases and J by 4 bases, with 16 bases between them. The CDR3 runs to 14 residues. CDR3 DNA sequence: TGTGCCAGCAGGCGTCCGGGCAGGAAATACGAGCAGTACTTC. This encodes CASRRPGRKYEQYF.

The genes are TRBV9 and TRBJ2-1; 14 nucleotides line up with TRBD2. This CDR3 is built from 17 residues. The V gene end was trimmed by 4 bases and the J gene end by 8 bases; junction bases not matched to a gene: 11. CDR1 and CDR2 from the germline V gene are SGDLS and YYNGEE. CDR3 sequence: CASSLSPGLAGEDEQFF. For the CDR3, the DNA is TGTGCCAGCAGCTTGAGCCCGGGACTAGCGGGAGAGGATGAGCAGTTCTTC. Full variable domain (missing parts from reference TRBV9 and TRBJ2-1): DSGVTQTPKHLITATGQRVTLRCSPRSGDLSVYWYQQSLDQGLQFLIQYYNGEERAKGNILERFSAQQFPDLHSELNLSSLELGDSALYFCASSLSPGLAGEDEQFFGPGTRLTVL.

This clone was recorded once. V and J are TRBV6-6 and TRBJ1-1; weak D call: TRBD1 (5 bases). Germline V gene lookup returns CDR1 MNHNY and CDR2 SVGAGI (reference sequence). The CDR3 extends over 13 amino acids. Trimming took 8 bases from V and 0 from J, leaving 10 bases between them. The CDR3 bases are TGTGCCAGCGAAGGGGCCATGAACACTGAAGCTTTCTTT. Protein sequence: CASEGAMNTEAFF.

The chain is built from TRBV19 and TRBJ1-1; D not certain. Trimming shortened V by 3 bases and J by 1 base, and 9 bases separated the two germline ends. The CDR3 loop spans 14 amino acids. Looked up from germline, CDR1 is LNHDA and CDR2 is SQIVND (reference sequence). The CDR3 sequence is CASSILQENTEAFF. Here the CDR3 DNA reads TGTGCCAGTAGTATTCTGCAGGAGAACACTGAAGCTTTCTTT. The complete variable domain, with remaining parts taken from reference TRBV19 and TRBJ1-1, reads DGGITQSPKYLFRKEGQNVTLSCEQNLNHDAMYWYRQDPGQGLRLIYYSQIVNDFQKGDIAEGYSVSREKKESFPLTVTSAQKNPTAFYLCASSILQENTEAFFGQGTRLTVV.

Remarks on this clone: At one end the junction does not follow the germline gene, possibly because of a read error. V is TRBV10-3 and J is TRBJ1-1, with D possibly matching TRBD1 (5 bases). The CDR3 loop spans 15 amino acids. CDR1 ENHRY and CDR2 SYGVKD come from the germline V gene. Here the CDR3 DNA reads TGTGCCATCAGGACCCCTGGGACGGGGAACTCTGAAGCTTTCTTT. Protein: CAIRTPGTGNSEAFF.

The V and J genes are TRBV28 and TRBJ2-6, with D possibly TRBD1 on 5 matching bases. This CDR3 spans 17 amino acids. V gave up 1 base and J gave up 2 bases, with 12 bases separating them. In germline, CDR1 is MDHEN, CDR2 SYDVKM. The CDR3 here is CASSLSGHTPGANVLTF. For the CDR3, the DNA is TGTGCCAGCAGTTTATCAGGGCATACCCCTGGGGCCAACGTCCTGACTTTC.

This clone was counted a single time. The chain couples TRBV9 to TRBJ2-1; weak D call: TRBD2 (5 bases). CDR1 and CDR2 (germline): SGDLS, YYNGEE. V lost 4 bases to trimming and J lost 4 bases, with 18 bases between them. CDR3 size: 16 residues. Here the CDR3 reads CASSSGEGRSYNEQFF. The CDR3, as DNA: TGTGCCAGCAGCAGCGGCGAGGGTCGTTCGTACAATGAGCAGTTCTTC. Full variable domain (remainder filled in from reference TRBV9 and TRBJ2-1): DSGVTQTPKHLITATGQRVTLRCSPRSGDLSVYWYQQSLDQGLQFLIQYYNGEERAKGNILERFSAQQFPDLHSELNLSSLELGDSALYFCASSSGEGRSYNEQFFGPGTRLTVL.

CDR3 residues: CASSLVPGINNEQFF. The CDR3, as DNA: TGTGCCAGCAGTTTAGTACCGGGGATAAACAATGAGCAGTTCTTC. The chain has TRBV28 and TRBJ2-1, with D tentatively TRBD2 (5 bases). Germline assignment: CDR1 MDHEN and CDR2 SYDVKM. The V end lost 2 bases, the J end lost 5 bases, and 13 bases lay between the germline ends. CDR3 length: 15 residues. The full variable domain, completed using reference TRBV28 and TRBJ2-1, is DVKVTQSSRYLVKRTGEKVFLECVQDMDHENMFWYRQDPGLGLRLIYFSYDVKMKEKGDIPEGYSVSREKKERFSLILESASTNQTSMYLCASSLVPGINNEQFFGPGTRLTVL.

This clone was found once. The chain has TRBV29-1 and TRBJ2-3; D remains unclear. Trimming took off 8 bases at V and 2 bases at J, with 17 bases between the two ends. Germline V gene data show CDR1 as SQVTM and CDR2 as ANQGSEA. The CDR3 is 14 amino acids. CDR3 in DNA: TGCAGCATCCGAACTGGGATCCACACAGATACGCAGTATTTT. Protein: CSIRTGIHTDTQYF.

CDR3 bases: TGTGCCAGCAGTGGTGAGGGGTACACTGAAGCTTTCTTT. It encodes CASSGEGYTEAFF. The gene calls are TRBV2 and TRBJ1-1; TRBD1 might be the D (5 bases). This CDR3 spans 13 amino acids. Germline CDR1 SNHLY, CDR2 FYNNEI. V lost 4 bases to trimming and J lost 3 bases, with 9 bases between them.

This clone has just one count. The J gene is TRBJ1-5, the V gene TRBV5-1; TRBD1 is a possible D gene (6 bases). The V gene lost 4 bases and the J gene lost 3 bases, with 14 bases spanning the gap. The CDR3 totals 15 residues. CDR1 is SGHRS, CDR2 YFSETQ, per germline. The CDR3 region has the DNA TGCGCCAGCAGCCCACCGTCAGGGGTCAATCAGCCCCAGCATTTT. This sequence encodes CASSPPSGVNQPQHF.

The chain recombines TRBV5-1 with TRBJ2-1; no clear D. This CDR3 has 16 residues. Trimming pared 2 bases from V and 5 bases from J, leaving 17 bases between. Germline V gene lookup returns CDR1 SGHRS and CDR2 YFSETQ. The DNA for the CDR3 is TGCGCCAGCAGCTTCCCACAGTGGCGTTTGGACAATGAGCAGTTCTTC. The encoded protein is CASSFPQWRLDNEQFF.

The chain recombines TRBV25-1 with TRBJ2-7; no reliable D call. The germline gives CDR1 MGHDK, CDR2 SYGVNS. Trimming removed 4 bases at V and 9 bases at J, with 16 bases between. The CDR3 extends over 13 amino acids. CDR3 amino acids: CASSATLVRGQYF. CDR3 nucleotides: TGTGCCAGCAGTGCAACGTTGGTTCGCGGGCAGTACTTC.

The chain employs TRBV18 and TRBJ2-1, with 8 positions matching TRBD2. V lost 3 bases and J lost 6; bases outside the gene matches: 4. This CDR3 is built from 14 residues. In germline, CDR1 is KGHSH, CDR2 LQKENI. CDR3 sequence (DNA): TGTGCCAGCTCACCGTCGGGAGGGATCAATGAGCAGTTCTTC. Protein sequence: CASSPSGGINEQFF. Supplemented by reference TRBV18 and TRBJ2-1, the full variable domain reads NAGVMQNPRHLVRRRGQEARLRCSPMKGHSHVYWYRQLPEEGLKFMVYLQKENIIDESGMPKERFSAEFPKEGPSILRIQQVVRGDSAAYFCASSPSGGINEQFFGPGTRLTVL.

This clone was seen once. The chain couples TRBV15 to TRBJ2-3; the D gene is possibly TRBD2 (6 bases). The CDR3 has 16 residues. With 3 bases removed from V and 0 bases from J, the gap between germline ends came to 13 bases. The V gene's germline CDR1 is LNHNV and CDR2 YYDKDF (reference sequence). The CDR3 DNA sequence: TGTGCCACCAGCAGGGGAGGACTACAAAGCACAGATACGCAGTATTTT. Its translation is CATSRGGLQSTDTQYF. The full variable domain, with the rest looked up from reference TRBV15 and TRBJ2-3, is DAMVIQNPRYQVTQFGKPVTLSCSQTLNHNVMYWYQQKSSQAPKLLFHYYDKDFNNEADTPDNFQSRRPNTSFCFLDIRSPGLGDTAMYLCATSRGGLQSTDTQYFGPGTRLTVL.

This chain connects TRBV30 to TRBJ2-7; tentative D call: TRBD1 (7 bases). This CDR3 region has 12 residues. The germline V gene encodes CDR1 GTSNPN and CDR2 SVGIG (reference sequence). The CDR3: CATRRGPSEQYF. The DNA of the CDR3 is TGTGCAACTCGGAGGGGGCCCAGCGAGCAGTACTTC.

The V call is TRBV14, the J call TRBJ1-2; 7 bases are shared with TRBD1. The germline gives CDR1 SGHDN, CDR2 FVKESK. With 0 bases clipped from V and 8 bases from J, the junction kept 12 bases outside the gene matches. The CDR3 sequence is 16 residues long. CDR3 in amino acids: CASSQDPLDRRRGYTF. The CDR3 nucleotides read TGTGCCAGCAGCCAAGACCCACTGGACAGGCGACGGGGCTACACCTTC. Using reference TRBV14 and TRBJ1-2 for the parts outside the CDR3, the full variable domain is EAGVTQFPSHSVIEKGQTVTLRCDPISGHDNLYWYRRVMGKEIKFLLHFVKESKQDESGMPNNRFLAERTGGTYSTLKVQPAELEDSGVYFCASSQDPLDRRRGYTFGSGTRLTVV.

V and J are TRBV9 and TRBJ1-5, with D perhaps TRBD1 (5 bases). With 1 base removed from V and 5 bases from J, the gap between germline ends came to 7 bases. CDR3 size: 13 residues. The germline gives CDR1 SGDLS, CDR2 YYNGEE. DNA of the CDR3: TGTGCCAGCAGCGTAATGGGGGATCAGCCCCAGCATTTT. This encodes CASSVMGDQPQHF.

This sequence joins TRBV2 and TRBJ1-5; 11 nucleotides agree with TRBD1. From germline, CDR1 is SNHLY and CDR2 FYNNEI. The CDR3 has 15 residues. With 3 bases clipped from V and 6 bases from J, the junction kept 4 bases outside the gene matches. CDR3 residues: CASSEWTGGSQPQHF. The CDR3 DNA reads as TGTGCCAGCAGTGAGTGGACAGGGGGCAGTCAGCCCCAGCATTTT.

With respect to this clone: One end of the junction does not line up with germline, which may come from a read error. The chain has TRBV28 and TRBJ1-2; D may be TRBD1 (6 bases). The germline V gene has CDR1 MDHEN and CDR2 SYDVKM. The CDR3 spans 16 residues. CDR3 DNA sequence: TGTGCCAGCAGATTATACTCCACTCAGGGGAGAAATCGCTACACCTTC. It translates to CASRLYSTQGRNRYTF.

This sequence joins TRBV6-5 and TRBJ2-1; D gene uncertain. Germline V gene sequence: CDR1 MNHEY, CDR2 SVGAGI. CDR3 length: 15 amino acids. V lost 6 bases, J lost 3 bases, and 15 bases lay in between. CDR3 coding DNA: TGTGCCAGCAGAGCCGCAGGAATTCTCTACAATGAGCAGTTCTTC. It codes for CASRAAGILYNEQFF.

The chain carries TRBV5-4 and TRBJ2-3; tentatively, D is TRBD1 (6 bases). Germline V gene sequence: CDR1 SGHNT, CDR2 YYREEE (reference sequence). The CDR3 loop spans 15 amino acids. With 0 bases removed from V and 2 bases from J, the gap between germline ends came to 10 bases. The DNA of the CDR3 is TGTGCCAGCAGCTTGGACAGGGCTAACACAGATACGCAGTATTTT. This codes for CASSLDRANTDTQYF.

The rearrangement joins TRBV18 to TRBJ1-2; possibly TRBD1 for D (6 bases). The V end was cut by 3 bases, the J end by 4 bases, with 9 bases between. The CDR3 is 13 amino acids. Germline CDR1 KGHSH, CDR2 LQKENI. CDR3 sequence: CASSPDSLYGYTF. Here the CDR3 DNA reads TGTGCCAGCTCACCGGACAGCCTCTATGGCTACACCTTC.